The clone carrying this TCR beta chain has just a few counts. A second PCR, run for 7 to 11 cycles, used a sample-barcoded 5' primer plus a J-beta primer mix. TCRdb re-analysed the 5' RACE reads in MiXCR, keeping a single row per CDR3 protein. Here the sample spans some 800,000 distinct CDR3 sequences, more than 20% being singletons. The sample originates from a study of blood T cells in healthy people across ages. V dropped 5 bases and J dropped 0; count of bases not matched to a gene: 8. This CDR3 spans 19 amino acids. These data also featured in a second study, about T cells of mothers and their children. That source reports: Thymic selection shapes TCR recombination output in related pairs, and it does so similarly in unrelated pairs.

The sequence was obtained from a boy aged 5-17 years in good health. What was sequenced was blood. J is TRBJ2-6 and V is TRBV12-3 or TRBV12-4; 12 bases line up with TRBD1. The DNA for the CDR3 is TGTGCCAGCAGTACGGGGGACAGGGGGCTGAGCTCTGGGGCCAACGTCCTGACTTTC. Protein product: CASSTGDRGLSSGANVLTF.